This TCR beta chain derives from a study of beta chain features in type 1 diabetes. This CDR3 comprises 14 residues. V was clipped by 0 bases and J by 9 bases, with 12 bases between them. Germline V gene sequence: CDR1 LNHNV, CDR2 YYDKDF (reference sequence). This clone turned up a few times. Expressed TCRB transcripts got sequenced, as all isolated RNA was reverse transcribed. Only in-frame clones appear in the TCRdb table, and some are missing; sequencing was by immunoSEQ multiplex PCR. The sample has a few hundred thousand clones, 25% to 30% seen once. The V and J genes are TRBV15 and TRBJ2-1; D not resolved. The sequenced material came from central memory CD4+ T cells from blood. The source of this sequence is a man aged 30-40 years in good health. CDR3 bases: TGTGCCACCAGCAGAGATTCTTCCTTTACTGAGCAGTTCTTC. Its protein product is CATSRDSSFTEQFF. The full variable domain, with the rest looked up from reference TRBV15 and TRBJ2-1, is DAMVIQNPRYQVTQFGKPVTLSCSQTLNHNVMYWYQQKSSQAPKLLFHYYDKDFNNEADTPDNFQSRRPNTSFCFLDIRSPGLGDTAMYLCATSRDSSFTEQFFGPGTRLTVL.